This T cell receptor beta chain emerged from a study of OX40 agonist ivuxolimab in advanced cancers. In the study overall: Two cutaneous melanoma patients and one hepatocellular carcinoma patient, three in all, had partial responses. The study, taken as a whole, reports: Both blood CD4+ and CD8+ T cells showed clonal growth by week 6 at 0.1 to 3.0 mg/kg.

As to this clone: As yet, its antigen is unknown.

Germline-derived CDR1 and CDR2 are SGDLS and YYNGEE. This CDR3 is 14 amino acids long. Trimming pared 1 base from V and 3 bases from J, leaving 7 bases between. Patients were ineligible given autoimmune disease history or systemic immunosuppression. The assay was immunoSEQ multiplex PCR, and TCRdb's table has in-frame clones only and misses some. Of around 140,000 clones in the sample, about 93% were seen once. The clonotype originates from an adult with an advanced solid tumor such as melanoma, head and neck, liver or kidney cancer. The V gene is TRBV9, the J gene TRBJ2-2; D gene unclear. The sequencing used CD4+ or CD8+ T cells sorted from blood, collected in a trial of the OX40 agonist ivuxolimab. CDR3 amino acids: CASSVQSYTGELFF. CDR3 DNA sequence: TGTGCCAGCAGCGTACAGAGCTACACCGGGGAGCTGTTTTTT.